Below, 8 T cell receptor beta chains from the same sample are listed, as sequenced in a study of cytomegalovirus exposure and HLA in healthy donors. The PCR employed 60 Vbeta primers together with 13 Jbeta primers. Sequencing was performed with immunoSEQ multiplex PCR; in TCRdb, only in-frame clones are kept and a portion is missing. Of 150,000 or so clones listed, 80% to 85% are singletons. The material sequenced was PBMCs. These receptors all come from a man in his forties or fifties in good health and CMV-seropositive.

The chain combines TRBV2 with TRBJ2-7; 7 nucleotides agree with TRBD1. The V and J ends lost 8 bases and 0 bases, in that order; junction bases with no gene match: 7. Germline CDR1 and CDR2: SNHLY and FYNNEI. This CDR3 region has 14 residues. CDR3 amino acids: CASQDRLSSYEQYF. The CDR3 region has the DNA TGTGCCAGCCAGGACAGGTTAAGCTCCTACGAGCAGTACTTC.

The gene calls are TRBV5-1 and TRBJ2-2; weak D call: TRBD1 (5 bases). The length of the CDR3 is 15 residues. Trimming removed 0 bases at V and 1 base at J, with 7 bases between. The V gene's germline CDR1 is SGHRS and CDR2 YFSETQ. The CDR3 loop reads CASSLVQGNTGELFF. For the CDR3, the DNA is TGCGCCAGCAGCTTGGTTCAGGGGAACACCGGGGAGCTGTTTTTT.

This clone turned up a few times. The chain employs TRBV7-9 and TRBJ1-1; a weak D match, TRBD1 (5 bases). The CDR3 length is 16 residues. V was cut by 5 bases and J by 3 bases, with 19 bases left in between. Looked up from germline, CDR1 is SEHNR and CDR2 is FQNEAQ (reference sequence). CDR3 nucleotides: TGTGCCAGCAGCCCCCCAAGGGCAGGAGGGGACACTGAAGCTTTCTTT. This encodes CASSPPRAGGDTEAFF.

CDR3 DNA sequence: TGTGCCTGTGAGCGGTCCTACGAGCAGTACTTC. This sequence encodes CACERSYEQYF. The chain recombines TRBV30 with TRBJ2-7, with D possibly being TRBD2 (5 bases). Trimming shortened V by 6 bases and J by 1 base, and 7 bases separated the two germline ends. The germline V gene has CDR1 GTSNPN and CDR2 SVGIG (reference sequence). The CDR3 consists of 11 residues.

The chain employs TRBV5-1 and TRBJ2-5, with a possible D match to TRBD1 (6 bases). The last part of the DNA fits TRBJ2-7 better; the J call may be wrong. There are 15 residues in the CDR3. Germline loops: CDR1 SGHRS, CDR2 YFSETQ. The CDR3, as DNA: TGCGCCAGCAGCTCGGACACAGGGATCGATTACGAGCAGTACTTC. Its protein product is CASSSDTGIDYEQYF.

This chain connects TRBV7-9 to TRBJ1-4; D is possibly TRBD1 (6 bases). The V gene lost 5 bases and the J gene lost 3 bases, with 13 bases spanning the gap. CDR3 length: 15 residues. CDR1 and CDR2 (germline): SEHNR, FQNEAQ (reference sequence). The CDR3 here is CASSNRQAPNEKLFF. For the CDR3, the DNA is TGTGCCAGCAGCAACCGACAGGCGCCTAATGAAAAACTGTTTTTT.

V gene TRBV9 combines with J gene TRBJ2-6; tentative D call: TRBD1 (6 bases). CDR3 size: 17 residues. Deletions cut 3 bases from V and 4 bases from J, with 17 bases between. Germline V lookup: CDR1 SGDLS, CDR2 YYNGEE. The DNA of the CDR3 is TGTGCCAGCAGCGATAGGCAGGGGCCGTACGGGGCCAACGTCCTGACTTTC. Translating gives CASSDRQGPYGANVLTF.

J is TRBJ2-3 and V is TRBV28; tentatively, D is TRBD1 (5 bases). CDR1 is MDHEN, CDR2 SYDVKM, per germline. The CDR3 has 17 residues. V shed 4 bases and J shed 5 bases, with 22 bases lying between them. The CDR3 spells CASSSHPADRIKDTQYF. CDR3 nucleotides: TGTGCCAGCAGTTCCCACCCCGCCGACAGAATTAAAGATACGCAGTATTTT.